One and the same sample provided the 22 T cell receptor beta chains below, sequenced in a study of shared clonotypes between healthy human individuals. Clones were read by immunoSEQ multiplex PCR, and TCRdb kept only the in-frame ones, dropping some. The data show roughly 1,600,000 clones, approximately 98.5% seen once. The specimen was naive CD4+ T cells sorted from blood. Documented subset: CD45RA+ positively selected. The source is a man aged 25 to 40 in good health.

CDR3 sequence: CASSPGQDSGSSYEQYF. CDR3 DNA sequence: TGTGCCAGCAGCCCGGGACAGGACTCTGGGAGCTCCTACGAGCAGTACTTC. The rearrangement links TRBV5-5 to TRBJ2-7; TRBD1 matches at 8 bases. J gave up 0 bases and V 4 bases, and 12 bases lay outside the gene matches. The CDR3 runs to 17 residues. The germline V gene encodes CDR1 SGHKS and CDR2 YYEKEE (reference sequence).

CDR3 sequence reads: CASSIGGDTEAFF. Here the CDR3 DNA reads TGTGCCAGTAGTATTGGGGGGGACACTGAAGCTTTCTTT. This sequence joins TRBV19 and TRBJ1-1; tentatively, D is TRBD1 (5 bases). Germline V CDR1 and CDR2: LNHDA, SQIVND (reference sequence). The CDR3 is 13 amino acids. V was clipped by 3 bases and J by 3 bases, with 8 bases between them. The whole variable domain, remainder taken from reference TRBV19 and TRBJ1-1, is DGGITQSPKYLFRKEGQNVTLSCEQNLNHDAMYWYRQDPGQGLRLIYYSQIVNDFQKGDIAEGYSVSREKKESFPLTVTSAQKNPTAFYLCASSIGGDTEAFFGQGTRLTVV.

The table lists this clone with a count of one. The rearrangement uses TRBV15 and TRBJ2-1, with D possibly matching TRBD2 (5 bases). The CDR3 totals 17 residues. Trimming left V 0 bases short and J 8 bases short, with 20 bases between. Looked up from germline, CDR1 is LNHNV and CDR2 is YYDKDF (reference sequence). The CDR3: CATSRDYLTTAGYEQFF. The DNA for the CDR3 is TGTGCCACCAGCAGAGATTATCTGACTACCGCCGGGTATGAGCAGTTCTTC.

The CDR3 sequence: CASSLARTSTEAFF. Written as DNA, the CDR3 is TGCGCCAGCAGCTTGGCACGGACTAGCACTGAAGCTTTCTTT. The V call is TRBV5-1, the J call TRBJ1-1; D is unresolved. The germline V and J ends were trimmed by 0 bases and 4 bases, with 10 bases remaining between them. The CDR3 is 14 amino acids. Looked up from germline, CDR1 is SGHRS and CDR2 is YFSETQ. The full variable domain, rest sourced from reference TRBV5-1 and TRBJ1-1, is KAGVTQTPRYLIKTRGQQVTLSCSPISGHRSVSWYQQTPGQGLQFLFEYFSETQRNKGNFPGRFSGRQFSNSRSEMNVSTLELGDSALYLCASSLARTSTEAFFGQGTRLTVV.

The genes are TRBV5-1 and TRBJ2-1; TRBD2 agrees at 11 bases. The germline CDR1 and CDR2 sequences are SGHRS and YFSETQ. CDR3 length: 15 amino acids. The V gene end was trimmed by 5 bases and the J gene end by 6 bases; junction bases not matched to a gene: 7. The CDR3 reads CASRRTSGSLNEQFF. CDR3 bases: TGCGCCAGCAGGCGAACTAGCGGGAGCCTCAATGAGCAGTTCTTC.

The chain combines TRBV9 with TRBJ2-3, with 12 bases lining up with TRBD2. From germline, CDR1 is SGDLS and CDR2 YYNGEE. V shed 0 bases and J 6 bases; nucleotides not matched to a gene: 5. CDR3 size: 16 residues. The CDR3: CASSVGPSGRVDTQYF. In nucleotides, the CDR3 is TGTGCCAGCAGCGTAGGTCCTAGCGGGAGGGTGGATACGCAGTATTTT.

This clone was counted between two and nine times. Here the CDR3 DNA reads TGTGCCAGCAGCGCCAGGGGGCACGAGCAGTACTTC. It codes for CASSARGHEQYF. The gene calls are TRBV7-9 and TRBJ2-7; 8 bases line up with TRBD1. Germline lookup yields CDR1 SEHNR and CDR2 FQNEAQ (reference sequence). The CDR3 extends over 12 amino acids. With 5 bases clipped from V and 5 bases from J, the junction kept 2 bases outside the gene matches. Full variable domain (outside the CDR3, taken from reference TRBV7-9 and TRBJ2-7): DTGVSQNPRHKITKRGQNVTFRCDPISEHNRLYWYRQTLGQGPEFLTYFQNEAQLEKSRLLSDRFSAERPKGSFSTLEIQRTEQGDSAMYLCASSARGHEQYFGPGTRLTVT.

CDR3 amino acids: CASSPGIYEQYF. CDR3 DNA sequence: TGTGCCAGCAGTCCAGGGATCTACGAGCAGTACTTC. The chain is built from TRBV6-1 and TRBJ2-7, with D possibly being TRBD1 (5 bases). The germline V and J ends were trimmed by 5 bases and 3 bases, with 8 bases remaining between them. The germline gives CDR1 MNHNS, CDR2 SASEGT. The CDR3 spans 12 residues.

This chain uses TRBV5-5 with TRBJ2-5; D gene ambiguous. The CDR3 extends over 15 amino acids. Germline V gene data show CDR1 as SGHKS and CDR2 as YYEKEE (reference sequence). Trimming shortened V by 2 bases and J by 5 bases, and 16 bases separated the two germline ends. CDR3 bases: TGTGCCAGCAGCTTTGGGTCCAGCCTGGGTGAGACCCAGTACTTC. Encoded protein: CASSFGSSLGETQYF.

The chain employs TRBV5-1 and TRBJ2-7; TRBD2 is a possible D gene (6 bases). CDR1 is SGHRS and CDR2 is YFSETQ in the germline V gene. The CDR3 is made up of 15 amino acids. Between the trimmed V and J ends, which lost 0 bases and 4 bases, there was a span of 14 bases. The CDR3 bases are TGCGCCAGCAGCTTGGTTGGTTCGAGCGGGTACGAGCAGTACTTC. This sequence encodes CASSLVGSSGYEQYF.

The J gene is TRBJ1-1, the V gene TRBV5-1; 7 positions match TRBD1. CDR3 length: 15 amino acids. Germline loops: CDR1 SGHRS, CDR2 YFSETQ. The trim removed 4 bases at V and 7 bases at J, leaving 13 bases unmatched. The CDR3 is CASSGTGTETIEAFF. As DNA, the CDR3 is TGCGCCAGCAGCGGAACCGGGACAGAAACGATTGAAGCTTTCTTT.

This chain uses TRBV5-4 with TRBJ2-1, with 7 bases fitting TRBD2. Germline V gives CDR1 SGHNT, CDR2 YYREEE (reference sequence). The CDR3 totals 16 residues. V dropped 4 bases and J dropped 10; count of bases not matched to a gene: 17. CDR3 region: CASSPDSRGGRKEQFF. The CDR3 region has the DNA TGTGCCAGCAGCCCTGACTCGAGGGGAGGGAGAAAGGAGCAGTTCTTC.

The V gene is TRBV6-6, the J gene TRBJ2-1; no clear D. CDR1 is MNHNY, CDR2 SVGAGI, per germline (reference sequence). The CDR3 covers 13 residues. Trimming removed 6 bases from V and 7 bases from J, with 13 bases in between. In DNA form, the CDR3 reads TGTGCCAGCAGCATAAACACCTTGAATGAGCAGTTCTTC. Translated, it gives CASSINTLNEQFF.

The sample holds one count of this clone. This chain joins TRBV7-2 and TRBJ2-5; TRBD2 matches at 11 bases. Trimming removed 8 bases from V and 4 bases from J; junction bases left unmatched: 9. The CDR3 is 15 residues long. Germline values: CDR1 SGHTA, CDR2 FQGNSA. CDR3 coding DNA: TGTGCCAGCGGTGTAGCGGGAGGGCTGGTAGAGACCCAGTACTTC. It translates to CASGVAGGLVETQYF.

The CDR3 loop is CASSQGGITGELFF. The CDR3 bases are TGTGCCAGCAGTCAGGGGGGGATTACCGGGGAGCTGTTTTTT. The genes are TRBV27 and TRBJ2-2; perhaps D is TRBD1 or TRBD2 (7 bases each). Germline V gene lookup returns CDR1 MNHEY and CDR2 SMNVEV (reference sequence). CDR3 size: 14 residues. V was pared by 5 bases and J by 5 bases, with 12 bases between.

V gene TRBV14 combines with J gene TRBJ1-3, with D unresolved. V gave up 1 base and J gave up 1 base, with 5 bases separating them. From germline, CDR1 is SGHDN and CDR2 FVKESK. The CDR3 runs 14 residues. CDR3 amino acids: CASSQVLSGNTIYF. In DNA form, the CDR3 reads TGTGCCAGCAGCCAAGTATTATCTGGAAACACCATATATTTT.

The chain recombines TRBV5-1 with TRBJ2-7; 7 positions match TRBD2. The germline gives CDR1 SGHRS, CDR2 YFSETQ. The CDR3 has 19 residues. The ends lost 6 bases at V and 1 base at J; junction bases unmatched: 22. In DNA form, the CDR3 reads TGCGCCAGCACTCGGGGGGTACCGGAGTGGGAGGGCAATTCCTACGAGCAGTACTTC. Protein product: CASTRGVPEWEGNSYEQYF.

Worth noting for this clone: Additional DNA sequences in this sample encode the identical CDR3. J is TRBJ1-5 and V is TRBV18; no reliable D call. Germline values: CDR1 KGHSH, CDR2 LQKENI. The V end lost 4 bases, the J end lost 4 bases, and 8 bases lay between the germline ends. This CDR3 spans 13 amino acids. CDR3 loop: CASSRGSNQPQHF. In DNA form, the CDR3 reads TGTGCCAGCTCACGCGGGAGTAATCAGCCCCAGCATTTT.

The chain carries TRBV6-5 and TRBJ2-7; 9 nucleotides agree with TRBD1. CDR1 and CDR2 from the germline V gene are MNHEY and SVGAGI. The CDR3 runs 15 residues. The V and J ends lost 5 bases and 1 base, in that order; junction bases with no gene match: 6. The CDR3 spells CASSRGGTGSYEQYF. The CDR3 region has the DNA TGTGCCAGCAGTAGGGGCGGGACAGGGTCCTACGAGCAGTACTTC.

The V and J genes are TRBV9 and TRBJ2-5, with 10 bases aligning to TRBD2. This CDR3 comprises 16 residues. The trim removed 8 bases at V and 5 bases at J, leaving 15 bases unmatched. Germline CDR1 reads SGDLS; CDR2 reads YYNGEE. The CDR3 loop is CASGVGASGRGETQYF. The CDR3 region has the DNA TGTGCCAGTGGGGTGGGGGCTAGCGGGAGAGGTGAGACCCAGTACTTC.

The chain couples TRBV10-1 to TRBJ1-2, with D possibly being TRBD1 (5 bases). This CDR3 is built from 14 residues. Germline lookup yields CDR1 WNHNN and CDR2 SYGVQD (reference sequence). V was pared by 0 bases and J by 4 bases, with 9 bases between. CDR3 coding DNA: TGCGCCAGCAGTGAGTCGGGACGGACCTATGGCTACACCTTC. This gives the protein CASSESGRTYGYTF.

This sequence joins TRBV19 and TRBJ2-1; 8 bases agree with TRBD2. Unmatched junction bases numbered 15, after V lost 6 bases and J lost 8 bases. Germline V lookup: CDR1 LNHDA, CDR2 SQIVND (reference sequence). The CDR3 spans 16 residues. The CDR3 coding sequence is TGTGCCAGTAGGGGGTCGGGACTAGAAGCTCAGCATGAGCAGTTCTTC. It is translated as CASRGSGLEAQHEQFF.